This TCR beta chain originates from a study of T cell changes during pregnancy in multiple sclerosis. Sequencing used immunoSEQ multiplex PCR; TCRdb keeps in-frame clones, though not all of them. The sample records about 38,000 clones, 75% to 95% being singletons. Germline V lookup: CDR1 GTSNPN, CDR2 SVGIG (reference sequence). Trimming pared 4 bases from V and 4 bases from J, leaving 14 bases between. The CDR3 has 14 residues. This chain connects TRBV30 to TRBJ2-1, with D perhaps matching TRBD2 (6 bases). The sequences come from CD8+ T cells from peripheral blood mononuclear cells, collected after pregnancy. This clonotype was obtained from a female donor with multiple sclerosis, enrolled in a pregnancy study. This CDR3 reads CAWKEDYRYNEQFF. CDR3 in DNA: TGTGCCTGGAAGGAGGACTACCGTTACAATGAGCAGTTCTTC.